One TCR beta chain is described in this entry. The target antigen is unknown. Blood, 2.5 ml, was drawn per donor. Per the germline V gene, CDR1 is SGHVS and CDR2 is FQNEAQ. The CDR3 has 14 amino acids. These data come from a study of monozygotic twins with inflammatory bowel disease. Study outcomes and limitations: Distinguishing T cell subtypes was not possible. IBD patients shared fewer clonotypes with other individuals than healthy twins, especially patients with disease activity signs.

TCRdb re-called the 5' RACE reads; one entry per CDR3 protein, DNA not given. This table holds about 110,000 distinct CDR3 sequences. Sample: blood. This sequence joins TRBV7-8 and TRBJ2-7; the TCRdb D gene call, TRBD1, has no DNA to confirm it. This sequence was found in a human donor with ulcerative colitis or Crohn's disease, or a healthy co-twin of an affected twin (not recorded which). CDR3 protein: CASGQGGNRYEQYF.